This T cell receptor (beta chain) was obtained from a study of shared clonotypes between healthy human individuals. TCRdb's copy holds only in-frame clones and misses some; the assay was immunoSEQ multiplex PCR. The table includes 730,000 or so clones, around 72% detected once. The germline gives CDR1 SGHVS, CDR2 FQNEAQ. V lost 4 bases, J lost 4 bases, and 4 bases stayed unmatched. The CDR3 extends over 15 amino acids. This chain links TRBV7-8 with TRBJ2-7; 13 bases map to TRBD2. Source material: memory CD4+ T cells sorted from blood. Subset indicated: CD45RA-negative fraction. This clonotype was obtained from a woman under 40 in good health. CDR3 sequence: CASSWGTSGAYEQYF. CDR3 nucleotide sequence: TGTGCCAGCAGCTGGGGGACTAGCGGGGCGTACGAGCAGTACTTC. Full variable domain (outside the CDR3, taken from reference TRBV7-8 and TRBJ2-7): GAGVSQSPRYKVAKRGQDVALRCDPISGHVSLFWYQQALGQGPEFLTYFQNEAQLDKSGLPSDRFFAERPEGSVSTLKIQRTQQEDSAVYLCASSWGTSGAYEQYFGPGTRLTVT.